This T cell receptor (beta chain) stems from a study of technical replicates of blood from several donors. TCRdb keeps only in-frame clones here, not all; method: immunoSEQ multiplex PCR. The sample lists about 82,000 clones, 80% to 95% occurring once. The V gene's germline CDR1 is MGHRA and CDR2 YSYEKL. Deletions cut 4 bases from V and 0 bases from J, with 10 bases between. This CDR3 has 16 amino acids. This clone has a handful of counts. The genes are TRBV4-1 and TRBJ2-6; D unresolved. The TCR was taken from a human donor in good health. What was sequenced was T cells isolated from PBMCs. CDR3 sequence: CASSREDNSGANVLTF. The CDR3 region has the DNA TGCGCCAGCAGCCGCGAAGACAACTCTGGGGCCAACGTCCTGACTTTC.